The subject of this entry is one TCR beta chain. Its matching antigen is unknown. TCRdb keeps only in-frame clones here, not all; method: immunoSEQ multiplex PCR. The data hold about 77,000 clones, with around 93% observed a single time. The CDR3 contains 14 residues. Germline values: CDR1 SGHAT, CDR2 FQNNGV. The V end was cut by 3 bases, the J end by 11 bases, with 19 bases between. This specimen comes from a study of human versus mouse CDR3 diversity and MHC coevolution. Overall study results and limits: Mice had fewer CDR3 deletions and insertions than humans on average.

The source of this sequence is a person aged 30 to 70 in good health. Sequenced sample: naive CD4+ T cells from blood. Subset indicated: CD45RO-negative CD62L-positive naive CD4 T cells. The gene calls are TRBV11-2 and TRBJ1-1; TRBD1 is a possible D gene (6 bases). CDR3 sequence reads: CASSFKTGGGDAFF. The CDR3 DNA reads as TGTGCCAGCAGCTTCAAGACAGGAGGAGGCGATGCTTTCTTT.